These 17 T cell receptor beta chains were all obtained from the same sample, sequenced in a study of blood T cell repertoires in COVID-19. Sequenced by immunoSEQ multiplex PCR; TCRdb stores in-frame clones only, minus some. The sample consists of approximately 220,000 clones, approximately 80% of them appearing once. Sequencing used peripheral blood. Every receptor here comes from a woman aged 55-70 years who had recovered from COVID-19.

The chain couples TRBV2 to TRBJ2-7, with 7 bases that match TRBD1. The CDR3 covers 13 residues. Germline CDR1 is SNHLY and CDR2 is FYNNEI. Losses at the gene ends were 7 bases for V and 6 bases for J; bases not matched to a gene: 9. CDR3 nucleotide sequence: TGTGCCAGCACCGGGACAGTAATCCTCGAGCAGTACTTC. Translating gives CASTGTVILEQYF.

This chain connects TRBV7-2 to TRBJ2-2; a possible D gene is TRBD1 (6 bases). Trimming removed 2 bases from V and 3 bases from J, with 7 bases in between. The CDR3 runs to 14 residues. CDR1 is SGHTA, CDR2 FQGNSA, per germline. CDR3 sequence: CASSLNRDTGELFF. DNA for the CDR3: TGTGCCAGCAGCTTAAACAGGGACACCGGGGAGCTGTTTTTT. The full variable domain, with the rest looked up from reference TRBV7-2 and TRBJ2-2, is GAGVSQSPSNKVTEKGKDVELRCDPISGHTALYWYRQSLGQGLEFLIYFQGNSAPDKSGLPSDRFSAERTGGSVSTLTIQRTQQEDSAVYLCASSLNRDTGELFFGEGSRLTVL.

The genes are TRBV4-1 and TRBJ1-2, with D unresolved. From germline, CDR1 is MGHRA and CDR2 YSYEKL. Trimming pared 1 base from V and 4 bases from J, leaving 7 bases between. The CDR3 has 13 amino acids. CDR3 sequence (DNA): TGCGCCAGCAGCCAAGGGGAGGGCTATGGCTACACCTTC. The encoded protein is CASSQGEGYGYTF.

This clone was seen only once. This chain's CDR3 is CASSALDRGSGSSPLHF. The CDR3 bases are TGTGCCAGCAGCGCTTTGGACAGGGGAAGTGGGAGTTCACCCCTCCACTTT. The V and J genes are TRBV9 and TRBJ1-6, with 9 bases aligning to TRBD1. The CDR3 sequence is 17 residues long. V trimming: 3 bases; J trimming: 9 bases; junction bases outside the gene matches: 13. Germline CDR1 and CDR2: SGDLS and YYNGEE.

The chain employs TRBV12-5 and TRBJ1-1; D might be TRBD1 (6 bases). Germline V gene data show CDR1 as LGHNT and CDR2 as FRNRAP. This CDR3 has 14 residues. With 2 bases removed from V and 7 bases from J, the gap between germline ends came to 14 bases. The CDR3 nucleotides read TGTGCTAGTGGTTTGCCCAACCGGGACATTGAAGCTTTCTTT. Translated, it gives CASGLPNRDIEAFF.

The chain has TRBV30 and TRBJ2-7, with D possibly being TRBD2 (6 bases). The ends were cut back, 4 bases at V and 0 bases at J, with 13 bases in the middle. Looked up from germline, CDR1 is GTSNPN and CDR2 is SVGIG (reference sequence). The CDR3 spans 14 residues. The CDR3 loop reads CAWKLGGTSYEQYF. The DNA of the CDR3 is TGTGCCTGGAAGCTTGGGGGGACCTCCTACGAGCAGTACTTC.

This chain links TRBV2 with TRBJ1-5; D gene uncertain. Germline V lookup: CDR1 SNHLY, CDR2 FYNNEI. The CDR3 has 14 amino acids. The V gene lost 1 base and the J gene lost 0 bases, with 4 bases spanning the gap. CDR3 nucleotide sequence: TGTGCCAGCAGTGAAGTAAATAGCAATCAGCCCCAGCATTTT. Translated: CASSEVNSNQPQHF. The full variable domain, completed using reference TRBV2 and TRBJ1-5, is EPEVTQTPSHQVTQMGQEVILRCVPISNHLYFYWYRQILGQKVEFLVSFYNNEISEKSEIFDDQFSVERPDGSNFTLKIRSTKLEDSAMYFCASSEVNSNQPQHFGDGTRLSIL.

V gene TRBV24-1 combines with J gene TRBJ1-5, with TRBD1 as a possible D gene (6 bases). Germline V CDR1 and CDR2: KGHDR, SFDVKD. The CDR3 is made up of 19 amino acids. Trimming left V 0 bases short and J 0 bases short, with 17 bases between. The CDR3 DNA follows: TGTGCCACCAGTGATTTGCCCCCCTTGACAGGCTATAGCAATCAGCCCCAGCATTTT. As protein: CATSDLPPLTGYSNQPQHF.

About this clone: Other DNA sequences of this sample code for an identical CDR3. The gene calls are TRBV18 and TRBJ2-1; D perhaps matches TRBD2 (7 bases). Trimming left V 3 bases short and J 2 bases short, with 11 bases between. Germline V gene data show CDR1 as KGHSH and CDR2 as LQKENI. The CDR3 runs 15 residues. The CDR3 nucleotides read TGTGCCAGCTCACCGGGAGGGGGGGCCTACAATGAGCAGTTCTTC. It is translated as CASSPGGGAYNEQFF.

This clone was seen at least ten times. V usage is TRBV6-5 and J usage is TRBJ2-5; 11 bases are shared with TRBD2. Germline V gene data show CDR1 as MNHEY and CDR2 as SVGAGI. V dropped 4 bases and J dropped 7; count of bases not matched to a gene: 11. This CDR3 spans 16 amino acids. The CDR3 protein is CASSSPRLAGGRTQYF. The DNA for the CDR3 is TGTGCCAGCAGTTCCCCGAGGCTAGCGGGGGGTCGGACCCAGTACTTC.

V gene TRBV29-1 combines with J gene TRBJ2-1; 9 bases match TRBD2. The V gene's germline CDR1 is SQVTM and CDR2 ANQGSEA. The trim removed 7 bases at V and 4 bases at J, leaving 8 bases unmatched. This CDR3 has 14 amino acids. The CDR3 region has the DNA TGCAGCGCCGAGGAGCGGGGGGAATACAATGAGCAGTTCTTC. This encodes CSAEERGEYNEQFF.

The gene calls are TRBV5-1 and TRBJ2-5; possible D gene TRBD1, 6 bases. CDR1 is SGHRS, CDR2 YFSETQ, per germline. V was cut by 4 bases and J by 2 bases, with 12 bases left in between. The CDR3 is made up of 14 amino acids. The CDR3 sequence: CASSLPGQQETQYF. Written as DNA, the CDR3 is TGCGCCAGCAGCCTACCGGGACAACAAGAGACCCAGTACTTC.

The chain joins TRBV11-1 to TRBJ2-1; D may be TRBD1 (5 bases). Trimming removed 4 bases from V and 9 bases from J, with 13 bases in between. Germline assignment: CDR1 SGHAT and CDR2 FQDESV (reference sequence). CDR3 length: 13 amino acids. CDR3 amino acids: CASSSEFRGEQFF. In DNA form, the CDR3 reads TGTGCCAGCAGCTCCGAATTTAGGGGTGAGCAGTTCTTC.

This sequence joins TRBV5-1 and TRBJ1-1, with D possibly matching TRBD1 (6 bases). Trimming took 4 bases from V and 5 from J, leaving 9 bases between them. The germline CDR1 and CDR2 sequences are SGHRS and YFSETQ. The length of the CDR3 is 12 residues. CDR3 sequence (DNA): TGCGCCAGCAGCGAACAGGGAACTGAAGCTTTCTTT. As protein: CASSEQGTEAFF.

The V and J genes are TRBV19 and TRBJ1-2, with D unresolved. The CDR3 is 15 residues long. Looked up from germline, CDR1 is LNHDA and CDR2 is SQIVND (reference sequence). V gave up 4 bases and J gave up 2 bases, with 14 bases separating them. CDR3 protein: CASSTGEGSNYGYTF. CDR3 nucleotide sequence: TGTGCCAGTAGTACTGGAGAGGGTAGCAACTATGGCTACACCTTC.

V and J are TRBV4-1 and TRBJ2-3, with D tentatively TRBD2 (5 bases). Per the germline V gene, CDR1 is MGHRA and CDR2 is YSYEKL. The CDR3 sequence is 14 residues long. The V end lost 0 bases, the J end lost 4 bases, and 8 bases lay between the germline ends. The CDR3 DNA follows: TGCGCCAGCAGCCAAGACCGGGGTCCAGATACGCAGTATTTT. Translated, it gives CASSQDRGPDTQYF.

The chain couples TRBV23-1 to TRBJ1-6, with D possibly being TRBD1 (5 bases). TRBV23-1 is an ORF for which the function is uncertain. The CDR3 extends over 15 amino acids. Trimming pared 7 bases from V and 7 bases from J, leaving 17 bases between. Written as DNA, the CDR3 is TGCGCCAGCACCATTCACAGGACGGGCAATTCACCCCTCCACTTT. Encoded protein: CASTIHRTGNSPLHF.